The 21 T cell receptor beta chains below were found in one sample sequenced in a study of blood T cell repertoires in COVID-19. Sequenced by immunoSEQ multiplex PCR; TCRdb stores in-frame clones only, minus some. Altogether approximately 20,000 clones are present, 65% to 90% being singletons, with the ten largest covering roughly 3.8%. Sequencing was performed on peripheral blood. The source is a middle-aged man with active COVID-19.

The rearrangement links TRBV7-9 to TRBJ1-2; D perhaps matches TRBD1 (6 bases). The germline V gene encodes CDR1 SEHNR and CDR2 FQNEAQ (reference sequence). The V end lost 5 bases, the J end lost 1 base, and 11 bases lay between the germline ends. The CDR3 is 14 amino acids. The CDR3 DNA reads TGTGCCAGCAGCACGACAGGAGGTAACTATGGCTACACCTTC. Residues: CASSTTGGNYGYTF.

This clone was recorded only once. J is TRBJ1-5 and V is TRBV7-2; 7 bases are shared with TRBD1. J gave up 5 bases and V 5 bases, and 9 bases lay outside the gene matches. The CDR3 totals 15 residues. CDR1 and CDR2 (germline): SGHTA, FQGNSA. In nucleotides, the CDR3 is TGTGCCAGCAGCATGACAGGGCCGCGGGATCAGCCCCAGCATTTT. Translated, it gives CASSMTGPRDQPQHF.

The chain carries TRBV4-2 and TRBJ1-4; 7 bases match TRBD1. Germline-derived CDR1 and CDR2 are LGHNA and YNFKEQ. The V gene end was trimmed by 3 bases and the J gene end by 7 bases; junction bases not matched to a gene: 8. The CDR3 has 15 amino acids. The CDR3 coding sequence is TGTGCCAGCAGCCAGGAGACAGGGAGGAGTGAAAAACTGTTTTTT. The encoded protein is CASSQETGRSEKLFF.

This sequence joins TRBV30 and TRBJ1-2; D might be TRBD1 (6 bases). V lost 3 bases and J 8 bases, leaving 10 bases between the germline ends. In germline, CDR1 is GTSNPN, CDR2 SVGIG (reference sequence). This CDR3 has 11 residues. CDR3 coding DNA: TGTGCCTGGAGACAGGGTTTGGGCTACACCTTC. Protein sequence: CAWRQGLGYTF. Filled out from reference TRBV30 and TRBJ1-2, the complete variable domain reads SQTIHQWPATLVQPVGSPLSLECTVEGTSNPNLYWYRQAAGRGLQLLFYSVGIGQISSEVPQNLSASRPQDRQFILSSKKLLLSDSGFYLCAWRQGLGYTFGSGTRLTVV.

This clone has just one count. This chain connects TRBV9 to TRBJ2-1; D uncertain. This CDR3 has 17 residues. The ends were cut back, 3 bases at V and 1 base at J, with 17 bases in the middle. The germline V gene encodes CDR1 SGDLS and CDR2 YYNGEE. CDR3 nucleotide sequence: TGTGCCAGCAGCGGAGGCCGTGTGACCGTTTCCTACAATGAGCAGTTCTTC. Amino acid sequence: CASSGGRVTVSYNEQFF. The variable domain in full, completed from reference TRBV9 and TRBJ2-1, reads DSGVTQTPKHLITATGQRVTLRCSPRSGDLSVYWYQQSLDQGLQFLIQYYNGEERAKGNILERFSAQQFPDLHSELNLSSLELGDSALYFCASSGGRVTVSYNEQFFGPGTRLTVL.

CDR3 sequence: CASSPERTGVSYTF. The DNA for the CDR3 is TGTGCCAGCAGCCCGGAGCGGACAGGGGTGAGCTACACCTTC. The rearrangement uses TRBV7-8 and TRBJ1-2; 9 nucleotides line up with TRBD1. This CDR3 is built from 14 residues. With 5 bases clipped from V and 9 bases from J, the junction kept 10 bases outside the gene matches. Germline V lookup: CDR1 SGHVS, CDR2 FQNEAQ.

The chain uses TRBV5-1 and TRBJ1-4, with 8 bases matching TRBD1. There are 15 residues in the CDR3. Germline CDR1 and CDR2: SGHRS and YFSETQ. V shed 0 bases and J 7 bases; nucleotides not matched to a gene: 5. The CDR3: CASSLAQGAGEKLFF. The CDR3 region has the DNA TGCGCCAGCAGCTTGGCGCAGGGGGCGGGTGAAAAACTGTTTTTT.

CDR3 residues: CASSDPDYGYTF. CDR3 nucleotides: TGTGCCAGCAGTGATCCCGACTATGGCTACACCTTC. The chain combines TRBV25-1 with TRBJ1-2; no clear D gene. Trimming left V 3 bases short and J 3 bases short, with 5 bases between. Per the germline V gene, CDR1 is MGHDK and CDR2 is SYGVNS. This CDR3 is 12 amino acids long.

This rearrangement joins TRBV6-5 to TRBJ1-6; 9 nucleotides agree with TRBD1. The CDR3 covers 14 residues. After removal of 6 bases from V and 14 bases from J, the junction contained 11 bases not matched to a gene. Germline lookup yields CDR1 MNHEY and CDR2 SVGAGI. CDR3 region: CASRLDRGFYTLHF. The CDR3 bases are TGTGCCAGCAGACTCGACAGGGGGTTTTACACCCTCCACTTT.

CDR3 DNA: TGTGCCAGCAGTGAGTCTAGCGGGGGGCGTAGCTCCTACAATGAGCAGTTCTTC. It is translated as CASSESSGGRSSYNEQFF. This chain joins TRBV25-1 and TRBJ2-1; 11 bases map to TRBD2. The germline gives CDR1 MGHDK, CDR2 SYGVNS. CDR3 length: 18 residues. The junction had 7 bases not matched to a gene; V was cut back by 3 bases and J by 0 bases. The full variable domain, in which reference TRBV25-1 and TRBJ2-1 provide the parts outside the CDR3, is EADIYQTPRYLVIGTGKKITLECSQTMGHDKMYWYQQDPGMELHLIHYSYGVNSTEKGDLSSESTVSRIRTEHFPLTLESARPSHTSQYLCASSESSGGRSSYNEQFFGPGTRLTVL.

This clone has only one observation. The chain combines TRBV15 with TRBJ2-3, with 14 nucleotides matching TRBD2. Losses at the gene ends were 4 bases for V and 0 bases for J; bases not matched to a gene: 9. Germline values: CDR1 LNHNV, CDR2 YYDKDF (reference sequence). CDR3 size: 19 residues. The CDR3 is CATSNLRTSGGHSTDTQYF. CDR3 sequence (DNA): TGTGCCACCAGCAACCTCCGGACTAGCGGGGGGCATAGCACAGATACGCAGTATTTT.

V is TRBV11-2 and J is TRBJ2-1, with 9 positions matching TRBD2. J gave up 7 bases and V 6 bases, and 10 bases lay outside the gene matches. The CDR3 extends over 15 amino acids. Germline V gives CDR1 SGHAT, CDR2 FQNNGV. In DNA, the CDR3 is TGTGCCAGCAGTTCTCTAGCGGGGTACTTTAATGAGCAGTTCTTC. Its protein is CASSSLAGYFNEQFF.

The chain uses TRBV5-5 and TRBJ1-1, with D tentatively TRBD1 (6 bases). In germline, CDR1 is SGHKS, CDR2 YYEKEE (reference sequence). Trimming pared 2 bases from V and 3 bases from J, leaving 11 bases between. CDR3 size: 14 residues. CDR3 sequence: CASSFASGDTEAFF. CDR3 nucleotides: TGTGCCAGCAGCTTTGCATCAGGGGACACTGAAGCTTTCTTT.

The chain carries TRBV15 and TRBJ1-5; 7 nucleotides agree with TRBD1. Germline CDR1 reads LNHNV; CDR2 reads YYDKDF (reference sequence). The CDR3 length is 17 residues. Germline trimming cut 1 base from V and 4 bases from J; bases unmatched to any gene: 10. The CDR3 DNA reads TGTGCCACCAGCAGAGCCTCCGACAGGGCCCCTAATCAGCCCCAGCATTTT. This sequence encodes CATSRASDRAPNQPQHF.

The V call is TRBV2, the J call TRBJ1-2, with 9 nucleotides matching TRBD1. The CDR3 is 15 amino acids. The germline gives CDR1 SNHLY, CDR2 FYNNEI. Trimming removed 8 bases from V and 8 bases from J; junction bases left unmatched: 15. This chain's CDR3 is CASSTGTGLGVGYTF. The CDR3 DNA is TGTGCCAGCTCGACCGGGACAGGGCTGGGAGTAGGCTACACCTTC.

This clone was seen a handful of times. The chain joins TRBV12-3 or TRBV12-4 to TRBJ1-4; D call uncertain. The CDR3 spans 11 residues. Trimming took 3 bases from V and 8 from J, leaving 4 bases between them. DNA for the CDR3: TGTGCCAGCAGTTTTTTAGAAAAACTGTTTTTT. Its protein is CASSFLEKLFF.

This chain uses TRBV5-1 with TRBJ1-1, with 8 bases fitting TRBD1. CDR1 SGHRS and CDR2 YFSETQ come from the germline V gene. The CDR3 has 14 amino acids. The V gene end was trimmed by 3 bases and the J gene end by 4 bases; junction bases not matched to a gene: 5. The CDR3 DNA is TGCGCCAGCAGCTCCCAGGGGGCGTTCACTGAAGCTTTCTTT. Translating gives CASSSQGAFTEAFF.

The chain recombines TRBV2 with TRBJ1-4; D is perhaps TRBD1 (6 bases). Between the trimmed V and J ends, which lost 4 bases and 0 bases, there was a span of 9 bases. CDR1 SNHLY and CDR2 FYNNEI come from the germline V gene. This CDR3 comprises 15 residues. CDR3 coding DNA: TGTGCCAGCAGTGGAAACAGGGCAACTAATGAAAAACTGTTTTTT. Residues: CASSGNRATNEKLFF.

The chain combines TRBV5-4 with TRBJ2-1, with D unclear. The germline V and J ends were trimmed by 2 bases and 4 bases, with 13 bases remaining between them. There are 15 residues in the CDR3. Germline CDR1 SGHNT, CDR2 YYREEE (reference sequence). The CDR3 bases are TGTGCCAGCAGCTTAATCCTAGTCGGGTACAATGAGCAGTTCTTC. Amino acids: CASSLILVGYNEQFF.

This CDR3 is CASSSAGATNEKLFF. In nucleotides, the CDR3 is TGTGCCAGCAGCTCCGCGGGTGCAACTAATGAAAAACTGTTTTTT. The chain recombines TRBV7-6 with TRBJ1-4; D is undetermined. V shed 4 bases and J shed 0 bases, with 9 bases lying between them. From germline, CDR1 is SGHVS and CDR2 FNYEAQ. The CDR3 totals 15 residues.

The chain uses TRBV20-1 and TRBJ2-1; 11 positions agree with TRBD2. The CDR3 is 15 residues long. Germline trimming cut 3 bases from V and 4 bases from J; bases unmatched to any gene: 5. Germline V gene data show CDR1 as DFQATT and CDR2 as SNEGSKA (reference sequence). This CDR3 reads CSASTLAGGYNEQFF. The CDR3 DNA reads as TGCAGTGCTAGTACCCTAGCGGGGGGTTACAATGAGCAGTTCTTC.